Below are 2 T cell receptor beta chains sequenced from a single sample in a study of beta chain features in type 1 diabetes. Their antigen targets remain unknown. Expressed TCRB transcripts were sequenced after all isolated RNA was converted to cDNA. Clones were read by immunoSEQ multiplex PCR, and TCRdb kept only the in-frame ones, dropping some. The sample contains roughly 700,000 clones, about an eighth of which appear only once. Study-level points and caveats: Significant though moderate, a shortening of TCRB CDR3s appeared in all four CD4+ subsets of Type 1 diabetes patients.

Sequencing was performed on naive CD4+ T cells from blood. All receptors come from a man between 18 and 29 years old with type 1 diabetes.

Regarding this clone: The sample holds other DNA sequences that translate to the same CDR3. The rearrangement links TRBV2 to TRBJ2-5, with D maybe TRBD1 (6 bases). V dropped 4 bases and J dropped 1 base, with 7 bases sitting between them. There are 13 residues in the CDR3. Germline assignment: CDR1 SNHLY and CDR2 FYNNEI. The CDR3 loop reads CASSGTAQETQYF. The DNA of the CDR3 is TGTGCCAGCAGTGGGACAGCCCAAGAGACCCAGTACTTC.

This chain links TRBV14 with TRBJ2-7; D is uncertain. V shed 4 bases and J shed 0 bases, with 4 bases lying between them. This CDR3 is 12 amino acids long. CDR1 is SGHDN, CDR2 FVKESK, per germline. The CDR3 here is CASSPHSYEQYF. Written as DNA, the CDR3 is TGTGCCAGCAGCCCTCACTCCTACGAGCAGTACTTC.